The source of this T cell receptor (beta chain) is a study of blood T cell repertoires in COVID-19. Study-wide context: PBMCs, B-cell-depleted T cells, or T cells provided the cDNA or gDNA that made up the material.

Trimming took 4 bases from V and 0 from J; bases not matched to a gene: 11. Looked up from germline, CDR1 is LNHDA and CDR2 is SQIVND (reference sequence). The CDR3 contains 17 residues. Sequenced by immunoSEQ multiplex PCR; TCRdb stores in-frame clones only, minus some. This sample has about 46,000 clones, with more than 85% found just once. By frequency in the sample, this clone is medium-sized (0.01 to 0.1%). Cohorts were based on clinical histories the participants reported. The sequenced sample consisted of PBMCs or T cells enriched from blood (not recorded which). V and J are TRBV19 and TRBJ2-7; 8 positions match TRBD1. The source of this sequence is a woman between 50 and 59 years old who had recovered from COVID-19. The DNA for the CDR3 is TGTGCCAGTAGTAGGAAACCGGGACAGGTGAACTCCTACGAGCAGTACTTC. Protein sequence: CASSRKPGQVNSYEQYF.